This passage covers 8 T cell receptor beta chains from one sample sequenced in a study of coeliac disease. Sequenced by immunoSEQ multiplex PCR; TCRdb stores in-frame clones only, minus some. The repertoire consists of 6,000 to 8,000 clones, with about two thirds occurring once and the leading ten covering about 6.5%. Sequenced material: lamina propria lymphocytes from the gut. These receptors were taken from a man aged 25 to 40 with celiac disease.

The gene calls are TRBV6-1 and TRBJ1-3; TRBD1 matches 10 bases. CDR3 length equals 15 residues. Unmatched junction bases numbered 0, after V lost 0 bases and J lost 4 bases. Germline CDR1 is MNHNS and CDR2 is SASEGT. Written as DNA, the CDR3 is TGTGCCAGCAGTGAAGCGGGACAGGGGGGAAACACCATATATTTT. Its protein is CASSEAGQGGNTIYF.

This chain connects TRBV5-1 to TRBJ1-2; 8 bases are shared with TRBD1. The trim removed 5 bases at V and 7 bases at J, leaving 7 bases unmatched. Germline values: CDR1 SGHRS, CDR2 YFSETQ. CDR3 length equals 13 residues. CDR3 nucleotides: TGCGCCAGCAGTTGGGGACAGGCTGTTGGCTACACCTTC. Amino acids: CASSWGQAVGYTF.

The chain carries TRBV10-3 and TRBJ1-5; D gene ambiguous. The CDR3 covers 15 residues. V was cut by 3 bases and J by 5 bases, with 14 bases left in between. Germline V CDR1 and CDR2: ENHRY, SYGVKD. CDR3 protein: CAISEDRGYDQPQHF. The CDR3 region has the DNA TGTGCCATCAGTGAAGATCGAGGGTACGATCAGCCCCAGCATTTT.

V is TRBV7-2 and J is TRBJ2-7; the D gene is possibly TRBD2 (6 bases). The CDR3 spans 14 residues. Germline V gene sequence: CDR1 SGHTA, CDR2 FQGNSA. V lost 1 base, J lost 2 bases, and 9 bases lay in between. The CDR3 DNA sequence: TGTGCCAGCAGCTTAGAAGCGGGTCCCTACGAGCAGTACTTC. It is translated as CASSLEAGPYEQYF.

This chain links TRBV9 with TRBJ1-3; D is unclear. CDR1 and CDR2 from the germline V gene are SGDLS and YYNGEE. The ends were cut back, 3 bases at V and 0 bases at J, with 4 bases in the middle. The CDR3 extends over 13 amino acids. The CDR3 nucleotides are TGTGCCAGCAGCGCAGTCTCTGGAAACACCATATATTTT. This encodes CASSAVSGNTIYF.

This clone was detected a few times. This rearrangement joins TRBV7-8 to TRBJ2-3; TRBD2 might be the D (5 bases). Between the trimmed V and J ends, which lost 4 bases and 5 bases, there was a span of 7 bases. The germline V gene encodes CDR1 SGHVS and CDR2 FQNEAQ. The length of the CDR3 is 12 residues. Written as DNA, the CDR3 is TGTGCCAGCAGCTCAGAGGGAGATACGCAGTATTTT. It encodes CASSSEGDTQYF.

The rearrangement joins TRBV30 to TRBJ1-4; unclear D gene. V lost 1 base and J lost 4, with 13 bases in between. CDR1 is GTSNPN, CDR2 SVGIG, per germline (reference sequence). The CDR3 spans 15 residues. The CDR3 spells CAWSAVANLNEKLFF. Written as DNA, the CDR3 is TGTGCCTGGAGTGCAGTGGCAAACCTTAATGAAAAACTGTTTTTT.

About this clone: Mismatch with germline at one junction end may stem from a read error. The genes are TRBV28 and TRBJ2-7; D unresolved. The germline V gene has CDR1 MDHEN and CDR2 SYDVKM. This CDR3 is 16 amino acids long. The CDR3 DNA is TGTGCCAGCAGTTTGACGGGTGTGAAGGAGTCCTCCGAGCAGTACTTC. Translating it yields CASSLTGVKESSEQYF.